Presented here are 21 T cell receptor beta chains from one specimen sequenced in a study of blood T cell repertoires in COVID-19 (dated by TCRdb to about 2020). Libraries were made using the immunoSEQ multiplex PCR assay. This immuneACCESS table, as held by TCRdb, lists in-frame sequences with V and J called but not all clones. Of the missing ones, under half trace to an unresolved V gene in checked studies; the others have no known cause. The sample yields about 100,000 clones; roughly 85% were counted once. In total, the top ten clones hold approximately 30% of the sample. The sample comprised peripheral blood. The receptors originated from a man between 65 and 79 years old with active or convalescent COVID-19.

This clone was observed a few times. This chain joins TRBV19 and TRBJ1-1; D might be TRBD1 (5 bases). Germline CDR1 reads LNHDA; CDR2 reads SQIVND (reference sequence). The CDR3 has 13 residues. With 3 bases removed from V and 3 bases from J, the gap between germline ends came to 8 bases. In DNA, the CDR3 is TGTGCCAGTAGTATGGCAGGGTACACTGAAGCTTTCTTT. This translates into CASSMAGYTEAFF.

The chain is built from TRBV7-8 and TRBJ2-5; TRBD1 agrees at 7 bases. The CDR3 totals 13 residues. CDR1 and CDR2 from the germline V gene are SGHVS and FQNEAQ. The J segment lost 0 bases and the V segment lost 8 bases, leaving 3 bases of the junction unmatched. CDR3 residues: CASLGQNQETQYF. CDR3 nucleotides: TGTGCCAGCTTGGGACAGAACCAAGAGACCCAGTACTTC. Based on the CDR3 plus reference TRBV7-8 and TRBJ2-5, the full variable domain is GAGVSQSPRYKVAKRGQDVALRCDPISGHVSLFWYQQALGQGPEFLTYFQNEAQLDKSGLPSDRFFAERPEGSVSTLKIQRTQQEDSAVYLCASLGQNQETQYFGPGTRLLVL.

V gene TRBV30 combines with J gene TRBJ1-4, with D perhaps TRBD1 (6 bases). The CDR3 extends over 14 amino acids. Germline CDR1 and CDR2: GTSNPN and SVGIG (reference sequence). The V gene lost 3 bases and the J gene lost 0 bases, with 8 bases spanning the gap. The CDR3 nucleotides are TGTGCCTGGAGCCCAGGGGCAACTAATGAAAAACTGTTTTTT. This codes for CAWSPGATNEKLFF.

This chain links TRBV6-2 or TRBV6-3 with TRBJ2-7, with 13 bases aligning to TRBD2. The CDR3 length is 17 residues. J lost 2 bases, V lost 2 bases, and 6 bases had no gene match. In germline, CDR1 is MNHEY, CDR2 SVGEGT. This CDR3 reads CASSYPTSGRSTYEQYF. The CDR3 nucleotides read TGTGCCAGCAGTTACCCGACTAGCGGGAGGAGTACCTACGAGCAGTACTTC.

This clone was seen at least ten times. The V gene is TRBV5-1, the J gene TRBJ2-7; D might be TRBD1 (6 bases). This CDR3 comprises 13 residues. Trimming removed 8 bases at V and 0 bases at J, with 12 bases between. The germline V gene encodes CDR1 SGHRS and CDR2 YFSETQ. The CDR3 nucleotides read TGCGCCAGTACCGGGACAAGCTCCTACGAGCAGTACTTC. Translation gives CASTGTSSYEQYF.

In this sample, this clone turned up a few times. This chain uses TRBV27 with TRBJ1-2, with TRBD1 matching 11 bases. J was trimmed by 10 bases and V by 5 bases; bases with no gene match: 9. The CDR3 runs 14 residues. Germline V gene lookup returns CDR1 MNHEY and CDR2 SMNVEV (reference sequence). The CDR3 DNA follows: TGTGCCAGCAGTATGACCGGGACAGGGGGTGACTACACCTTC. Translating it yields CASSMTGTGGDYTF.

This sequence joins TRBV11-2 and TRBJ1-5, with D unclear. V lost 4 bases, J lost 5 bases, and 12 bases lay in between. Germline V gene lookup returns CDR1 SGHAT and CDR2 FQNNGV. The CDR3 runs 14 residues. CDR3 nucleotide sequence: TGTGCCAGCAGCTGGGGAGGGAAGTATCAGCCCCAGCATTTT. It translates to CASSWGGKYQPQHF.

J is TRBJ1-5 and V is TRBV29-1; 7 positions agree with TRBD1. Germline values: CDR1 SQVTM, CDR2 ANQGSEA. J lost 11 bases, V lost 6 bases, and 7 bases had no gene match. The CDR3 has 11 amino acids. DNA of the CDR3: TGCAGCGTCCACACAGGGGAGTCCCAGCATTTT. Protein product: CSVHTGESQHF.

The chain joins TRBV29-1 to TRBJ2-1, with D unresolved. This CDR3 comprises 13 residues. The germline CDR1 and CDR2 sequences are SQVTM and ANQGSEA. The ends were cut back, 7 bases at V and 0 bases at J, with 10 bases in the middle. The CDR3 region is CSAQDSSYNEQFF. CDR3 coding DNA: TGCAGCGCCCAAGATAGCTCCTACAATGAGCAGTTCTTC.

The chain employs TRBV6-5 and TRBJ1-5; 7 bases agree with TRBD1. After removal of 9 bases from V and 6 bases from J, the junction contained 11 bases not matched to a gene. Germline V gene data show CDR1 as MNHEY and CDR2 as SVGAGI. This CDR3 has 14 residues. The chain's CDR3 is CASAGTAIPQPQHF. Written as DNA, the CDR3 is TGTGCCAGTGCCGGGACAGCCATCCCTCAGCCCCAGCATTTT.

This clone has a single count. For the CDR3, the DNA is TGTGCCAGCAGCTTAGGGTCGGGACTAGCGGGGGGGAAGGAGACCCAGTACTTC. Translated, it gives CASSLGSGLAGGKETQYF. This chain joins TRBV7-2 and TRBJ2-5, with 16 positions matching TRBD2. The CDR3 length is 18 residues. Germline V CDR1 and CDR2: SGHTA, FQGNSA. V trimming: 1 base; J trimming: 5 bases; junction bases outside the gene matches: 7.

The chain is built from TRBV4-3 and TRBJ1-2; perhaps TRBD1 as D (5 bases). The V and J ends lost 4 bases and 8 bases respectively, with 17 bases between them. The CDR3 extends over 14 amino acids. Germline V gives CDR1 LGHNA, CDR2 YSLEER. CDR3 nucleotides: TGCGCCAGCAGCCCCCTTGCAGGGTTAGTAGGCTACACCTTC. Its protein product is CASSPLAGLVGYTF.

This chain connects TRBV7-3 to TRBJ2-1; 9 bases are a match to TRBD2. The CDR3 is 16 residues long. The germline V gene encodes CDR1 SGHTA and CDR2 FQGTGA. The ends lost 2 bases at V and 9 bases at J; junction bases unmatched: 11. CDR3 in DNA: TGTGCCAGCAGCTTAGGCGGGGGGGCACTGGTCCCTGAGCAGTTCTTC. It translates to CASSLGGGALVPEQFF.

This clone has just one count. DNA for the CDR3: TGTGCCAGTCAAAGGCGGACGACAGGGGGCTATGGCTACACCTTC. It is translated as CASQRRTTGGYGYTF. The rearrangement uses TRBV19 and TRBJ1-2; 9 nucleotides line up with TRBD1. V dropped 8 bases and J dropped 4; count of bases not matched to a gene: 11. This CDR3 contains 15 residues. Germline V lookup: CDR1 LNHDA, CDR2 SQIVND (reference sequence). The whole variable domain, filled in from reference TRBV19 and TRBJ1-2, reads DGGITQSPKYLFRKEGQNVTLSCEQNLNHDAMYWYRQDPGQGLRLIYYSQIVNDFQKGDIAEGYSVSREKKESFPLTVTSAQKNPTAFYLCASQRRTTGGYGYTFGSGTRLTVV.

This chain uses TRBV7-9 with TRBJ1-5, with D unclear. The CDR3 extends over 13 amino acids. Trimming left V 4 bases short and J 10 bases short, with 14 bases between. The germline CDR1 and CDR2 sequences are SEHNR and FQNEAQ (reference sequence). In nucleotides, the CDR3 is TGTGCCAGCAGCTCCGGGTGGTCAAACCCCCAGCATTTT. As protein: CASSSGWSNPQHF.

The chain recombines TRBV5-1 with TRBJ2-1; tentative D call: TRBD2 (6 bases). In germline, CDR1 is SGHRS, CDR2 YFSETQ. Between the trimmed V and J ends, which lost 4 bases and 7 bases, there was a span of 18 bases. The CDR3 covers 15 residues. The DNA of the CDR3 is TGCGCCAGCAGCGGGGGAGGACCCCCGAGGAATGAGCAGTTCTTC. Encoded protein: CASSGGGPPRNEQFF.

The chain combines TRBV6-1 with TRBJ2-7; maybe TRBD1 (5 bases). Germline lookup yields CDR1 MNHNS and CDR2 SASEGT. V was clipped by 0 bases and J by 6 bases, with 12 bases between them. This CDR3 has 14 amino acids. CDR3 in amino acids: CASSEAGSQGEQYF. In DNA form, the CDR3 reads TGTGCCAGCAGTGAAGCAGGCAGCCAGGGCGAGCAGTACTTC.

The CDR3 reads CASRLIQGWAEAFF. The CDR3 DNA follows: TGTGCCAGCAGATTAATACAGGGTTGGGCTGAAGCTTTCTTT. This chain joins TRBV5-5 and TRBJ1-1; D possibly corresponds to TRBD1 (6 bases). The V end was cut by 5 bases, the J end by 6 bases, with 17 bases between. Germline V gives CDR1 SGHKS, CDR2 YYEKEE (reference sequence). This CDR3 region has 14 residues.

V gene TRBV6-6 combines with J gene TRBJ2-1, with 11 bases lining up with TRBD2. The CDR3 is 13 amino acids. V gave up 9 bases and J gave up 4 bases; unmatched junction bases: 2. Looked up from germline, CDR1 is MNHNY and CDR2 is SVGAGI (reference sequence). This CDR3 reads CASGTSGYNEQFF. Written as DNA, the CDR3 is TGTGCCAGTGGGACTAGCGGATACAATGAGCAGTTCTTC.

J is TRBJ1-2 and V is TRBV19, with D possibly being TRBD1 (6 bases). CDR1 and CDR2 (germline): LNHDA, SQIVND (reference sequence). Trimming removed 3 bases at V and 6 bases at J, with 17 bases between. The CDR3 sequence is 15 residues long. The CDR3 loop is CASSIGQGYGNGYTF. In nucleotides, the CDR3 is TGTGCCAGTAGTATCGGGCAGGGGTACGGGAATGGCTACACCTTC. Together with reference TRBV19 and TRBJ1-2, the CDR3 gives the full variable domain: DGGITQSPKYLFRKEGQNVTLSCEQNLNHDAMYWYRQDPGQGLRLIYYSQIVNDFQKGDIAEGYSVSREKKESFPLTVTSAQKNPTAFYLCASSIGQGYGNGYTFGSGTRLTVV.

The rearrangement links TRBV10-3 to TRBJ2-3; 15 bases are a match to TRBD2. Germline V gene data show CDR1 as ENHRY and CDR2 as SYGVKD. The CDR3 loop spans 21 amino acids. The V gene end was trimmed by 4 bases and the J gene end by 1 base; junction bases not matched to a gene: 15. Written as DNA, the CDR3 is TGTGCCATCAGTGTCCCACCCCCGGGACTAGCGGGGGGACCCCGCACAGATACGCAGTATTTT. Its protein is CAISVPPPGLAGGPRTDTQYF.